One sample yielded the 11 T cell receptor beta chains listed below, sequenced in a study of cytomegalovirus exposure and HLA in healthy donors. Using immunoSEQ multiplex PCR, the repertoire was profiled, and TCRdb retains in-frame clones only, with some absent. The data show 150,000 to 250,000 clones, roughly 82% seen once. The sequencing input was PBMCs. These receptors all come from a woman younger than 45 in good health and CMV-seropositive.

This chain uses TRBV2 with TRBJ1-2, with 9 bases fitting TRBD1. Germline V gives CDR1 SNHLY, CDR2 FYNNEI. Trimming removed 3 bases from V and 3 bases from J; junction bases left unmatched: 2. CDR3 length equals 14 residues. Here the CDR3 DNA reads TGTGCCAGCAGTGAGGGACAGGGTTACTATGGCTACACCTTC. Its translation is CASSEGQGYYGYTF.

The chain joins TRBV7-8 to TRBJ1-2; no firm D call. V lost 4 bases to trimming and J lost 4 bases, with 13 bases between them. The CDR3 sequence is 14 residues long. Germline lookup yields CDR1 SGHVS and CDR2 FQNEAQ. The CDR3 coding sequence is TGTGCCAGCAGCTCGCATTTGGTCAGCTATGGCTACACCTTC. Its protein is CASSSHLVSYGYTF.

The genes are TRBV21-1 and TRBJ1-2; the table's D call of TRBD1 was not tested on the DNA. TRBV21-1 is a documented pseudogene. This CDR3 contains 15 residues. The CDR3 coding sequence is TGTGCCAGCAGCCGACGGACAGACCTCAACTATGGCTACACCTTC. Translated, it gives CASSRRTDLNYGYTF.

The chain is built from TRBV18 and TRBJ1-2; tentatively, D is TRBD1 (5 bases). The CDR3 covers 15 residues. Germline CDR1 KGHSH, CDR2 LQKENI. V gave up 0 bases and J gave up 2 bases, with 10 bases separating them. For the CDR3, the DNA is TGTGCCAGCTCACCACCTTACAGGAGCAACTATGGCTACACCTTC. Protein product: CASSPPYRSNYGYTF.

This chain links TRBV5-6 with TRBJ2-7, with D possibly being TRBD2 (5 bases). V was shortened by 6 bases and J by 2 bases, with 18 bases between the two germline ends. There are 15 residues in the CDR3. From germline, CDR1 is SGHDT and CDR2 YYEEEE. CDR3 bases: TGTGCCAGCACCCAGAACGGAGGAGTCCCCTACGAGCAGTACTTC. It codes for CASTQNGGVPYEQYF.

The CDR3 spells CASSVGPGNYGYTF. The CDR3 coding sequence is TGTGCCAGCAGCGTGGGACCAGGGAACTATGGCTACACCTTC. V gene TRBV5-8 combines with J gene TRBJ1-2, with TRBD1 as a possible D gene (5 bases). This CDR3 is 14 amino acids long. CDR1 and CDR2 (germline): SGHTS, YDEGEE. Trimming pared 4 bases from V and 2 bases from J, leaving 12 bases between. The variable domain in full, completed from reference TRBV5-8 and TRBJ1-2, reads EAGVTQSPTHLIKTRGQQATLRCSPISGHTSVYWYQQALGLGLQFLLWYDEGEERNRGNFPPRFSGRQFPNYSSELNVNALELEDSALYLCASSVGPGNYGYTFGSGTRLTVV.

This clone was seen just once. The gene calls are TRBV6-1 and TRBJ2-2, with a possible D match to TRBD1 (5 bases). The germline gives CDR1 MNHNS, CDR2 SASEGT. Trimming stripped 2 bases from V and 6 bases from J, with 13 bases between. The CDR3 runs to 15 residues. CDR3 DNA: TGTGCCAGCAGTGAAAGGCCAGGGTTGGCCGGGGAGCTGTTTTTT. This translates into CASSERPGLAGELFF.

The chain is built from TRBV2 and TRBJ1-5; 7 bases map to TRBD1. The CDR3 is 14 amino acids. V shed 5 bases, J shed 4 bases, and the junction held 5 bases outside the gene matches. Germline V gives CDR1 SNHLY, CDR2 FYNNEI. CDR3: CASSSHRGNQPQHF. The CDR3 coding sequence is TGTGCCAGCAGTTCTCACAGGGGAAATCAGCCCCAGCATTTT.

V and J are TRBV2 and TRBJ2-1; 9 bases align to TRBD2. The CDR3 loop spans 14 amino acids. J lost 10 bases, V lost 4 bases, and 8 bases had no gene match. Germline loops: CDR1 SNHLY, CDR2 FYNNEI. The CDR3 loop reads CASSGIAGVREQFF. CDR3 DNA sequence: TGTGCCAGCAGTGGTATAGCGGGAGTGCGAGAGCAGTTCTTC. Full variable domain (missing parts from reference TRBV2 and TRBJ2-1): EPEVTQTPSHQVTQMGQEVILRCVPISNHLYFYWYRQILGQKVEFLVSFYNNEISEKSEIFDDQFSVERPDGSNFTLKIRSTKLEDSAMYFCASSGIAGVREQFFGPGTRLTVL.

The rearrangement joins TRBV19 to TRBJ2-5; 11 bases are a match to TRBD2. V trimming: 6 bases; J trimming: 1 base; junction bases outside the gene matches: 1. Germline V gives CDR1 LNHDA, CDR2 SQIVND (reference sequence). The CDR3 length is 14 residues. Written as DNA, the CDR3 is TGTGCCAGTAGGACTAGCGGGACCCAAGAGACCCAGTACTTC. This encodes CASRTSGTQETQYF.

CDR3 coding DNA: TGTGCCAGCAGTTCCCCCCGGGCGGGAGGTGAAAAACTGTTTTTT. Translating it yields CASSSPRAGGEKLFF. The V gene is TRBV27, the J gene TRBJ1-4; D call uncertain. The germline CDR1 and CDR2 sequences are MNHEY and SMNVEV (reference sequence). V was cut by 4 bases and J by 7 bases, with 16 bases left in between. There are 15 residues in the CDR3.